Listed below are T cell receptor beta chains from one sample, sequenced in a study of shared T cell receptors in the human thymus. Here immunoSEQ multiplex PCR was the method, and the copy in TCRdb shows in-frame clones only, minus some. Of 450,000 to 650,000 clones in the sample, about four fifths were seen once. These data were likewise used in another study, on human thymus T cells.

Sequenced: thymocytes. Source of these receptors: a boy under two years old with a congenital heart defect. Both conserved end residues are part of each CDR3. The D gene is left open where the match is weak. Clone size is stated in some rows and not others, as once, few, many or a class when expanded.

V: TRBV28
D: TRBD1
size: .
J: TRBJ1-5
DNA: TGTGCCAGCACCAGGGGGCGAGGCAATCAGCCCCAGCATTTT
CDR3: CASTRGRGNQPQHF

V: TRBV4-2
D: TRBD2
size: .
J: TRBJ2-1
DNA: TGTGCCAGCAGCCAAGATAAGTTAGCGGGAGGTTGGAATGAGCAGTTCTTC
CDR3: CASSQDKLAGGWNEQFF

V: TRBV19
D: .
size: .
J: TRBJ1-5
DNA: TGTGCCAGTAGTATAGGACAGGTACCCGGGCCCCAGCATTTT
CDR3: CASSIGQVPGPQHF

V: TRBV13
D: TRBD2
size: .
J: TRBJ2-7
DNA: TGTGCCAGCAGCTCCGGGACTAGCGGGAGGGCCCCCTACGAGCAGTACTTC
CDR3: CASSSGTSGRAPYEQYF

V: TRBV5-1
D: TRBD2
size: .
J: TRBJ2-1
DNA: TGCGCCAGCAGCACGGGACTAGCGGGAGCCGAGCAGTTCTTC
CDR3: CASSTGLAGAEQFF

V: TRBV5-1
D: .
size: .
J: TRBJ2-7
DNA: TGCGCCAGCAGCTTGGCCAGAGAGGGCTTGGGCTACGAGCAGTACTTC
CDR3: CASSLAREGLGYEQYF

V: TRBV5-1
D: .
size: .
J: TRBJ1-5
DNA: TGCGCCAGCAGCTTGAGGGGCGGGGAGGTTCAGCCCCAGCATTTT
CDR3: CASSLRGGEVQPQHF

V: TRBV11-3
D: TRBD2
size: .
J: TRBJ2-7
DNA: TGTGCCAGTTCAATTAGCGGGAGGGCCCTCTACGAGCAGTACTTC
CDR3: CASSISGRALYEQYF

V: TRBV13
D: .
size: .
J: TRBJ2-3
DNA: TGTGCCAGCAGCCCATCGGAGGGGAGAGGGGATACGCAGTATTTT
CDR3: CASSPSEGRGDTQYF

V: TRBV27
D: TRBD1
size: .
J: TRBJ1-1
DNA: TGTGCCAGCAGTCCTCGGAGGGGGCAATTGCCTGAAGCTTTCTTT
CDR3: CASSPRRGQLPEAFF

V: TRBV18
D: .
size: few
J: TRBJ1-4
DNA: TGTGCCAGCTCACCACCGGACTGGGAAAAACTGTTTTTT
CDR3: CASSPPDWEKLFF

V: TRBV20-1
D: .
size: .
J: TRBJ2-1
DNA: TGCAGTGCTAGAGCCCAAAATGAGCAGTTCTTC
CDR3: CSARAQNEQFF

V: TRBV11-2
D: TRBD2
size: .
J: TRBJ2-2
DNA: TGTGCCAGCAGCAGTGGGCTAGCGGGAGGAGAGTCCGGGGAGCTGTTTTTT
CDR3: CASSSGLAGGESGELFF

V: TRBV4-3
D: TRBD1
size: .
J: TRBJ1-1
DNA: TGCGCCAGCAGCCAAGATTCCGGGACAGGGGCCCTAGGGTCTGAAGCTTTCTTT
CDR3: CASSQDSGTGALGSEAFF

V: TRBV2
D: TRBD1
size: .
J: TRBJ2-1
DNA: TGTGCCAGCAGTGAAACAGGCCAGGGGGCAAGTAATGAGCAGTTCTTC
CDR3: CASSETGQGASNEQFF

V: TRBV6-1
D: .
size: once
J: TRBJ2-1
DNA: TGTGCCAGCAGTGAGGGACGAAGGGGGGGTCAGAACAATGAGCAGTTCTTC
CDR3: CASSEGRRGGQNNEQFF

V: TRBV5-4
D: TRBD2
size: .
J: TRBJ2-1
DNA: TGTGCCAGCAGCCCGGGACTAGCGGGAAGGAATGAGCAGTTCTTC
CDR3: CASSPGLAGRNEQFF

V: TRBV14
D: .
size: .
J: TRBJ1-1
DNA: TGTGCCAGCAGCCAAGATGGGGCGGACCGAATCGTTATGAACACTGAAGCTTTCTTT
CDR3: CASSQDGADRIVMNTEAFF

V: TRBV10-3
D: .
size: .
J: TRBJ2-7
DNA: TGTGCCATCAGCGAACTTGGACTCAAAGACTACGAGCAGTACTTC
CDR3: CAISELGLKDYEQYF

V: TRBV29-1
D: .
size: .
J: TRBJ2-1
DNA: TGCAGCGTTGAAGATCGGGGGACAGCCTACAATGAGCAGTTCTTC
CDR3: CSVEDRGTAYNEQFF

V: TRBV5-4
D: .
size: .
J: TRBJ2-7
DNA: TGTGCCAGCAGCGTCTCAGACAGGACGGCGTCTTACGAGCAGTACTTC
CDR3: CASSVSDRTASYEQYF

V: TRBV12-5
D: .
size: .
J: TRBJ1-1
DNA: TGTGCTAGTGGTTTGCCCCCTGGACAGCTCTCGACGAACACTGAAGCTTTCTTT
CDR3: CASGLPPGQLSTNTEAFF

V: TRBV7-9
D: .
size: .
J: TRBJ2-2
DNA: TGTGCCAGCAGCTCCCGTGGAGCGGCGAACACCGGGGAGCTGTTTTTT
CDR3: CASSSRGAANTGELFF

V: TRBV19
D: TRBD2
size: .
J: TRBJ2-5
DNA: TGTGCCAGTTCAGAGATGGGGGGGGAGACCCAGTACTTC
CDR3: CASSEMGGETQYF

V: TRBV5-6
D: .
size: .
J: TRBJ2-6
DNA: TGTGCCAGCAGCTTCTGGGAGAGCTCTGGGGCCAACGTCCTGACTTTC
CDR3: CASSFWESSGANVLTF

V: TRBV27
D: .
size: .
J: TRBJ2-3
DNA: TGTGCCAGCAGTCTAGCCCCCCCTAACTGCACAGATACGCAGTATTTT
CDR3: CASSLAPPNCTDTQYF

V: TRBV5-1
D: .
size: .
J: TRBJ2-1
DNA: TGCGCCAGCAGCTTCCTAAACCGGGACACCTTTTACAATGAGCAGTTCTTC
CDR3: CASSFLNRDTFYNEQFF

V: TRBV14
D: .
size: .
J: TRBJ2-5
DNA: TGTGCCAGCAGCTCGGGAGTCCGGGGAGAGACCCAGTACTTC
CDR3: CASSSGVRGETQYF

V: TRBV11-3
D: .
size: .
J: TRBJ2-7
DNA: TGTGCCAGCAGCCCGGGGGTCAGAGACCTCTACGAGCAGTACTTC
CDR3: CASSPGVRDLYEQYF

V: TRBV11-2
D: TRBD2
size: .
J: TRBJ2-7
DNA: TGTGCCAGCAGCTTAGTCCCCCGGGAGGGGTCCTACGAGCAGTACTTC
CDR3: CASSLVPREGSYEQYF

V: TRBV6-5
D: TRBD1
size: .
J: TRBJ2-5
DNA: TGTGCCAGCAGTTACCGGGACAGTCGGGAGACCCAGTACTTC
CDR3: CASSYRDSRETQYF

V: TRBV29-1
D: TRBD1
size: few
J: TRBJ1-2
DNA: TGCAGCGTCAAGACAGGGGGGAATGGCTACACCTTC
CDR3: CSVKTGGNGYTF

V: TRBV11-3
D: TRBD2
size: .
J: TRBJ2-7
DNA: TGTGCCAGCCCCAGGGAGGGCTCCTACGAGCAGTACTTC
CDR3: CASPREGSYEQYF

V: TRBV6-5
D: .
size: .
J: TRBJ1-2
DNA: TGTGCCACCCGGGGGGTCAAGCGGATATACTATGGCTACACCTTC
CDR3: CATRGVKRIYYGYTF

V: TRBV4-2
D: .
size: .
J: TRBJ2-7
DNA: TGTGCCAGCAGCCAAACTACGGACCCGGGACAAGGTTACGAGCAGTACTTC
CDR3: CASSQTTDPGQGYEQYF

V: TRBV6-6
D: TRBD2
size: few
J: TRBJ2-5
DNA: TGTGCCAGCAGTCCTAGCGGGAGGGTAGAGACCCAGTACTTC
CDR3: CASSPSGRVETQYF

V: TRBV19
D: TRBD1
size: .
J: TRBJ2-7
DNA: TGTGCCAGTAGTGAGAGGGACAGGGCAGCCTACGAGCAGTACTTC
CDR3: CASSERDRAAYEQYF

V: TRBV25-1
D: TRBD1
size: .
J: TRBJ1-1
DNA: TGTGCCAGCAGTGGCAGGGGGGCGCAAAACACTGAAGCTTTCTTT
CDR3: CASSGRGAQNTEAFF

V: TRBV6-6
D: .
size: once
J: TRBJ1-4
DNA: TGTGCCAGCAGTTTCATGGCGGGGACTAATGAAAAACTGTTTTTT
CDR3: CASSFMAGTNEKLFF

V: TRBV28
D: TRBD1
size: few
J: TRBJ2-7
DNA: TGTGCCAGCAGTACCATCCGGGACAGGGGGACCTACGAGCAGTACTTC
CDR3: CASSTIRDRGTYEQYF

V: TRBV2
D: .
size: .
J: TRBJ2-7
DNA: TGTGCCAGCAGTCCATCGCAACATGCCCCTTCTTCCGAGCAGTACTTC
CDR3: CASSPSQHAPSSEQYF

V: TRBV4-1
D: TRBD1
size: .
J: TRBJ2-7
DNA: TGCGCCAGCAGCCAATGTCTCCTACCCCGGGACAGGGTCAACGAGCAGTACTTC
CDR3: CASSQCLLPRDRVNEQYF

V: TRBV18
D: .
size: .
J: TRBJ1-5
DNA: TGTGCCAGCTCACCGGACTCAACCCTCCAGCCCCAGCATTTT
CDR3: CASSPDSTLQPQHF

V: TRBV6-4
D: .
size: .
J: TRBJ2-3
DNA: TGTGCCAGCAGTGACTCTAGCGGCTCGTCAGATACGCAGTATTTT
CDR3: CASSDSSGSSDTQYF

V: TRBV25-1
D: .
size: .
J: TRBJ2-3
DNA: TGTGCCAGCAGTGAAGGTACTAGCCTGTACACAGATACGCAGTATTTT
CDR3: CASSEGTSLYTDTQYF

V: TRBV28
D: TRBD1
size: .
J: TRBJ1-1
DNA: TGTGCCAGCATCCTTAGGCGTATGGGCAGGGGGCCGACTGAAGCTTTCTTT
CDR3: CASILRRMGRGPTEAFF

V: TRBV7-9
D: .
size: .
J: TRBJ1-5
DNA: TGTGCCAGCTCTAGAGGGCCCCTAGGGAGCAATCAGCCCCAGCATTTT
CDR3: CASSRGPLGSNQPQHF

V: TRBV5-4
D: TRBD1
size: few
J: TRBJ2-3
DNA: TGTGCCAGCAGCTTGGGGCCGCGAGCAGGGGGCTCCACAGATACGCAGTATTTT
CDR3: CASSLGPRAGGSTDTQYF

V: TRBV11-3
D: .
size: .
J: TRBJ2-7
DNA: TGTGCCAGCAGCCCCCGACGGGGAGGATTATCCTACGAGCAGTACTTC
CDR3: CASSPRRGGLSYEQYF

V: TRBV14
D: .
size: .
J: TRBJ2-7
DNA: TGTGCCAGCAGCCGCCAACTCTACGAGCAGTACTTC
CDR3: CASSRQLYEQYF

V: TRBV7-9
D: .
size: .
J: TRBJ2-2
DNA: TGTGCCAGCAGCCCCCGGCGGTTCGGGAACACCGGGGAGCTGTTTTTT
CDR3: CASSPRRFGNTGELFF

V: TRBV6-1
D: .
size: .
J: TRBJ1-5
DNA: TGTGCCAGCAGTGGGAACAGGGCGGACCAGCCCCAGCATTTT
CDR3: CASSGNRADQPQHF

V: TRBV7-8
D: .
size: .
J: TRBJ2-2
DNA: TGTGCCAGCAGGATAGAGGGGTGGGGGGAGATCACCGGGGAGCTGTTTTTT
CDR3: CASRIEGWGEITGELFF

V: TRBV6-5
D: TRBD1
size: .
J: TRBJ2-7
DNA: TGTGCCAGCAGTCTGACAGGGGATTACGAGCAGTACTTC
CDR3: CASSLTGDYEQYF

V: TRBV19
D: TRBD1
size: .
J: TRBJ1-1
DNA: TGTGCCAGTAGCCCCAGGGGGAATACTGAAGCTTTCTTT
CDR3: CASSPRGNTEAFF

V: TRBV19
D: .
size: .
J: TRBJ2-7
DNA: TGTGCCAGTAGTATTGGGGCCCTCCACGAGCAGTACTTC
CDR3: CASSIGALHEQYF

V: TRBV7-2
D: .
size: .
J: TRBJ2-7
DNA: TGTGCCAGCAGCTTAGCGGGTTTCAGGGGTTACGAGCAGTACTTC
CDR3: CASSLAGFRGYEQYF

V: TRBV6-6
D: TRBD1
size: .
J: TRBJ2-5
DNA: TGTGCCAGCAGTTACGAGGGACAGCAAGAGACCCAGTACTTC
CDR3: CASSYEGQQETQYF

V: TRBV4-3
D: .
size: .
J: TRBJ2-3
DNA: TGCGCCAGCAGCCAAGATTGGGGGCCCCGCACAGATACGCAGTATTTT
CDR3: CASSQDWGPRTDTQYF

V: TRBV5-1
D: .
size: .
J: TRBJ1-2
DNA: TGCGCCAGCAGCTTGGACAGGGACGGGGGCTACACCTTC
CDR3: CASSLDRDGGYTF